The 13 T cell receptor beta chains listed next were all sequenced from one sample in a study of blood T cell repertoires in COVID-19. Clones were sequenced by immunoSEQ multiplex PCR, and TCRdb holds only the in-frame ones, with some missing. Here the sample spans over 90,000 clones, nearly 85% being singletons. The sequencing input was peripheral blood. These TCRs come from a human donor in a cohort sampled during active or convalescent COVID-19.

The rearrangement links TRBV7-9 to TRBJ1-2; 7 bases line up with TRBD1. This CDR3 spans 13 amino acids. Germline CDR1 is SEHNR and CDR2 is FQNEAQ (reference sequence). The V and J ends lost 5 bases and 2 bases, in that order; junction bases with no gene match: 2. CDR3 in amino acids: CASSPTGNYGYTF. CDR3 nucleotide sequence: TGTGCCAGCAGCCCGACAGGGAACTATGGCTACACCTTC.

This sequence joins TRBV4-2 and TRBJ1-5, with D hard to call. Germline CDR1 and CDR2: LGHNA and YNFKEQ. V gave up 4 bases and J gave up 4 bases, with 20 bases separating them. The CDR3 contains 17 residues. CDR3 loop: CASSPFSVGELNQPQHF. In DNA form, the CDR3 reads TGTGCCAGCAGCCCATTCTCAGTCGGGGAGTTGAATCAGCCCCAGCATTTT.

This clone was seen a few times. This same CDR3 is encoded by further DNA sequences in the sample. This chain connects TRBV6-5 to TRBJ1-1; a weak D match, TRBD1 (5 bases). V lost 6 bases, J lost 3 bases, and 8 bases lay in between. The CDR3 totals 12 residues. In germline, CDR1 is MNHEY, CDR2 SVGAGI. CDR3 in DNA: TGTGCCAGCAGCCGGGGGGACACTGAAGCTTTCTTT. This gives the protein CASSRGDTEAFF.

The chain has TRBV5-1 and TRBJ1-1; weak D call: TRBD1 (5 bases). This CDR3 is 15 amino acids long. V was clipped by 0 bases and J by 0 bases, with 9 bases between them. Germline lookup yields CDR1 SGHRS and CDR2 YFSETQ. The CDR3 nucleotides read TGCGCCAGCAGCTTGGTTCAGGGCATGAACACTGAAGCTTTCTTT. The encoded protein is CASSLVQGMNTEAFF.

The chain is built from TRBV2 and TRBJ1-4; 8 bases are shared with TRBD1. CDR3 length: 14 residues. The V segment lost 5 bases and the J segment 7 bases; nucleotides outside the gene matches: 6. Germline V gene sequence: CDR1 SNHLY, CDR2 FYNNEI. CDR3 loop: CASSNTGGGEKLFF. CDR3 coding DNA: TGTGCCAGCAGTAACACAGGGGGTGGTGAAAAACTGTTTTTT.

The rearrangement uses TRBV2 and TRBJ2-2, with TRBD1 matching over 7 bases. The CDR3 runs 15 residues. Unmatched junction bases numbered 5, after V lost 3 bases and J lost 4 bases. CDR1 and CDR2 from the germline V gene are SNHLY and FYNNEI. CDR3 in DNA: TGTGCCAGCAGTGAGGGACAGAGGATCACCGGGGAGCTGTTTTTT. Translating gives CASSEGQRITGELFF. The whole variable domain, filled in from reference TRBV2 and TRBJ2-2, reads EPEVTQTPSHQVTQMGQEVILRCVPISNHLYFYWYRQILGQKVEFLVSFYNNEISEKSEIFDDQFSVERPDGSNFTLKIRSTKLEDSAMYFCASSEGQRITGELFFGEGSRLTVL.

The V call is TRBV7-2, the J call TRBJ2-2; TRBD2 matches at 7 bases. Germline CDR1 and CDR2: SGHTA and FQGNSA. V was pared by 6 bases and J by 6 bases, with 4 bases of the junction left unmatched. This CDR3 region has 13 residues. The CDR3 nucleotides are TGTGCCAGCAGTTTTCGGGGGGCCGGGGAGCTGTTTTTT. Its translation: CASSFRGAGELFF.

The chain combines TRBV7-3 with TRBJ2-1; no clear D. The CDR3 is 13 amino acids. The germline gives CDR1 SGHTA, CDR2 FQGTGA. With 2 bases removed from V and 3 bases from J, the gap between germline ends came to 5 bases. CDR3 nucleotide sequence: TGTGCCAGCAGCTTATTCGGCTACAATGAGCAGTTCTTC. This translates into CASSLFGYNEQFF.

This chain links TRBV6-5 with TRBJ1-4; maybe TRBD1 (6 bases). The germline CDR1 and CDR2 sequences are MNHEY and SVGAGI. Trimming shortened V by 5 bases and J by 7 bases, and 17 bases separated the two germline ends. The CDR3 is 15 amino acids. CDR3 in amino acids: CASSPRGGGSEKLFF. In DNA form, the CDR3 reads TGTGCCAGCAGTCCCCGGGGCGGGGGCAGTGAAAAACTGTTTTTT.

This clone was seen a few times. CDR3 in amino acids: CASSLQGLVNYGYTF. The CDR3 DNA sequence: TGTGCCAGCAGCTTACAGGGTCTGGTGAACTATGGCTACACCTTC. The chain joins TRBV7-2 to TRBJ1-2; perhaps TRBD1 as D (5 bases). The CDR3 length is 15 residues. Germline assignment: CDR1 SGHTA and CDR2 FQGNSA. Trimming took 2 bases from V and 2 from J, leaving 12 bases between them.

In its sample, this clone was seen a few times. The J gene is TRBJ2-2, the V gene TRBV4-1; no clear D. Germline V gene sequence: CDR1 MGHRA, CDR2 YSYEKL. This CDR3 spans 12 amino acids. V was shortened by 4 bases and J by 3 bases, with 3 bases between the two germline ends. The CDR3 DNA is TGCGCCAGCAGCCCTCACACCGGGGAGCTGTTTTTT. Its protein product is CASSPHTGELFF.

J is TRBJ2-1 and V is TRBV11-3; 8 bases are a match to TRBD2. The CDR3 runs to 12 residues. Germline loops: CDR1 SGHNT, CDR2 YENEEA. V shed 7 bases and J 9 bases; nucleotides not matched to a gene: 5. CDR3: CASTLSGGEQFF. Here the CDR3 DNA reads TGTGCCAGCACCCTAAGCGGGGGTGAGCAGTTCTTC.

The rearrangement uses TRBV11-3 and TRBJ2-1, with 10 bases lining up with TRBD2. V lost 5 bases, J lost 16 bases, and 14 bases stayed unmatched. The CDR3 extends over 14 amino acids. Germline V CDR1 and CDR2: SGHNT, YENEEA. CDR3 sequence (DNA): TGTGCCAGCAGCCTCCGGGAGATACTAGCGGGGCCTTTCTTC. Its protein product is CASSLREILAGPFF.